One and the same sample provided the 27 T cell receptor beta chains below, sequenced in a study. TCRdb processed the 5' RACE reads anew with MiXCR; each CDR3 protein has one entry. The sample records roughly 40,000 distinct CDR3 sequences, over 15% being singletons. What was sequenced was naive CD4+ T cells sorted from a lymph node. As for subset: naive CD4+ T cells, CD4+CD45RA+CD25-. These TCRs come from a female donor with breast cancer.

Comment on this clonotype: Since a much larger clone is just one base distant, this may be a read error. V is TRBV5-1 and J is TRBJ2-1, with a possible D match to TRBD2 (6 bases). CDR3 size: 17 residues. Germline CDR1 SGHRS, CDR2 YFSETQ. Written as DNA, the CDR3 is TGCGCCAGCAGCTTGGTTGGGATAGCGGCCACGGGCGGCGAGCAGCTCTTC. It codes for CASSLVGIAATGGEQLF.

The sample holds many counts of this clonotype. J is TRBJ1-5 and V is TRBV6-1; the match to TRBD1 covers 8 bases. This CDR3 is built from 15 residues. V dropped 5 bases and J dropped 6; count of bases not matched to a gene: 9. The germline V gene encodes CDR1 MNHNS and CDR2 SASEGT. Here the CDR3 DNA reads TGTGCCAGCAGTTGGACAGGGAAAGGAAGTCAGCCCCAGCATTTT. This sequence encodes CASSWTGKGSQPQHF.

This clonotype was counted ten times or more. The chain links TRBV6-6 to TRBJ2-6; tentatively, D is TRBD2 (6 bases). The CDR3 covers 14 residues. V was cut by 11 bases and J by 3 bases, with 14 bases left in between. Germline CDR1 and CDR2: MNHNY and SVGAGI (reference sequence). The CDR3 spells CALGKGGGANVLTF. Here the CDR3 DNA reads TGTGCCTTAGGGAAGGGAGGTGGGGCCAACGTCCTGACTTTC.

This clonotype was observed a handful of times. J is TRBJ2-3 and V is TRBV6-5; possibly TRBD2 for D (6 bases). CDR3 length: 15 residues. V was cut by 5 bases and J by 8 bases, with 20 bases left in between. CDR1 and CDR2 (germline): MNHEY, SVGAGI. The CDR3 here is CASSRGKVEPFTQYF. DNA for the CDR3: TGTGCCAGCAGTCGCGGGAAGGTTGAACCCTTTACGCAGTATTTT.

This clonotype was seen at least ten times. The chain employs TRBV7-2 and TRBJ2-2; TRBD1 matches 10 bases. With 5 bases clipped from V and 4 bases from J, the junction kept 4 bases outside the gene matches. CDR3 length equals 15 residues. The germline gives CDR1 SGHTA, CDR2 FQGNSA. The CDR3 DNA sequence: TGTGCCAGCAGCACGGGACAGGGGATCACCGGGGAGCTGTTTTTT. It is translated as CASSTGQGITGELFF.

As for this clonotype: A much larger clone sits a single nucleotide away, making a read error possible. The chain links TRBV20-1 to TRBJ2-7; 8 bases are a match to TRBD1. The V segment lost 0 bases and the J segment 7 bases; nucleotides outside the gene matches: 8. In germline, CDR1 is DFQATT, CDR2 SNEGSKA (reference sequence). The CDR3 consists of 14 residues. CDR3 DNA sequence: TGCAGTGCTAGAGAGTCGCAGGGGGCGAATGAGCAGTACTTC. Translating it yields CSARESQGANEQYF.

For the CDR3, the DNA is TGTGCCACCAGTGATCCCCGGGACAGGGGGCATACGCAGTATTTT. Its translation is CATSDPRDRGHTQYF. This chain uses TRBV24-1 with TRBJ2-3; 12 bases match TRBD1. Germline V gene sequence: CDR1 KGHDR, CDR2 SFDVKD. Unmatched junction bases numbered 4, after V lost 3 bases and J lost 7 bases. CDR3 length: 15 residues.

This clonotype was counted only a few times. The rearrangement joins TRBV10-1 to TRBJ2-7, with D unresolved. Trimming removed 7 bases at V and 5 bases at J, with 9 bases between. Germline-derived CDR1 and CDR2 are WNHNN and SYGVQD (reference sequence). The CDR3 spans 11 residues. The CDR3 protein is CASTTSNEQYF. The CDR3 nucleotides read TGCGCCAGCACCACCAGTAACGAGCAGTACTTC.

As to this clonotype: A read error is likely, as this CDR3 ends without the conserved phenylalanine or tryptophan. The rearrangement links TRBV6-5 to TRBJ2-2; the match to TRBD2 covers 7 bases. This CDR3 comprises 16 residues. J was trimmed by 3 bases and V by 3 bases; bases with no gene match: 7. Germline-derived CDR1 and CDR2 are MNHEY and SVGAGI. The CDR3 reads CASSYESREYTGELFS. The CDR3 nucleotides are TGTGCCAGCAGTTATGAGTCGCGGGAGTACACCGGGGAGCTGTTTTCT.

This chain links TRBV7-9 with TRBJ2-5; 12 bases fit TRBD2. The CDR3 length is 16 residues. V dropped 5 bases and J dropped 6; count of bases not matched to a gene: 10. Germline V CDR1 and CDR2: SEHNR, FQNEAQ (reference sequence). CDR3 in amino acids: CASSRRLAGDAKTQYF. CDR3 DNA: TGTGCCAGCAGCAGGAGACTAGCGGGAGATGCGAAGACCCAGTACTTC.

This clonotype was seen repeatedly, ten times or more. The chain joins TRBV6-5 to TRBJ2-1; TRBD2 matches 14 bases. J gave up 14 bases and V 6 bases, and 9 bases lay outside the gene matches. The CDR3 totals 14 residues. In germline, CDR1 is MNHEY, CDR2 SVGAGI. The CDR3 loop reads CASRPPGLAGAEFF. The DNA for the CDR3 is TGTGCCAGCAGGCCTCCGGGACTAGCGGGAGCGGAGTTCTTC.

The rearrangement links TRBV6-1 to TRBJ2-2, with D possibly being TRBD1 (5 bases). The CDR3 is 16 amino acids. V gave up 2 bases and J gave up 4 bases, with 14 bases separating them. Germline-derived CDR1 and CDR2 are MNHNS and SASEGT. In DNA, the CDR3 is TGTGCCAGCAGTGAATCCCCCAGGGTGTTCACCGGGGAGCTGTTTTTT. Translating gives CASSESPRVFTGELFF.

The table lists this clonotype with a few counts. V gene TRBV12-3 or TRBV12-4 combines with J gene TRBJ2-7; unclear D gene. The CDR3 length is 12 residues. Trimming pared 5 bases from V and 2 bases from J, leaving 7 bases between. The CDR3 nucleotides read TGTGCCAGCAGTAGGACCACCTACGAGCAGTACTTC. Its translation is CASSRTTYEQYF.

The V and J genes are TRBV7-2 and TRBJ2-7; TRBD2 matches at 12 bases. The trim removed 5 bases at V and 4 bases at J, leaving 15 bases unmatched. Germline V lookup: CDR1 SGHTA, CDR2 FQGNSA. The CDR3 has 18 amino acids. This chain's CDR3 is CASSGLRGGLAGSYEQYF. The CDR3 DNA is TGTGCCAGCAGCGGTCTGCGTGGAGGACTAGCGGGATCGTACGAGCAGTACTTC.

The V call is TRBV7-2, the J call TRBJ1-2; tentatively, D is TRBD1 (5 bases). With 4 bases removed from V and 3 bases from J, the gap between germline ends came to 9 bases. CDR1 and CDR2 from the germline V gene are SGHTA and FQGNSA. This CDR3 spans 13 amino acids. The DNA of the CDR3 is TGTGCCAGCAGCTCAGGGCCAGACTATGGCTACACCTTC. Amino acids: CASSSGPDYGYTF.

This clonotype appeared a few times. The genes are TRBV5-1 and TRBJ1-5, with a possible D match to TRBD1 (6 bases). Deletions cut 4 bases from V and 6 bases from J, with 17 bases between. The germline V gene encodes CDR1 SGHRS and CDR2 YFSETQ. The CDR3 is made up of 15 amino acids. The CDR3 DNA reads as TGCGCCAGCAGCATGGCAGGGGAGGAGGGTCAGCCCCAGCATTTT. This encodes CASSMAGEEGQPQHF.

There are a few counts of this clonotype. J is TRBJ1-2 and V is TRBV7-8; D ambiguous. CDR1 and CDR2 (germline): SGHVS, FQNEAQ. This CDR3 spans 14 amino acids. V gave up 4 bases and J gave up 8 bases, with 17 bases separating them. The CDR3 reads CASSSGGPSRGYTF. Here the CDR3 DNA reads TGTGCCAGCAGCTCCGGCGGGCCGAGCCGGGGCTACACCTTC.

This clonotype has at least ten counts. Its ends do not fully match the called genes, so a read error is possible. This chain connects TRBV7-7 to TRBJ2-2; D is ambiguous. Germline V CDR1 and CDR2: SSHAT, FNYEAQ (reference sequence). This CDR3 region has 14 residues. The CDR3 here is CASSSISNTGELFF. The CDR3 DNA reads TGTGCTAGCAGCTCAATTTCGAACACCGGGGAGCTGTTTTTT.

The chain is built from TRBV6-6 and TRBJ2-4, with D hard to call. From germline, CDR1 is MNHNY and CDR2 SVGAGI (reference sequence). The CDR3 is 19 amino acids. Trimming took 4 bases from V and 0 from J, leaving 22 bases between them. As DNA, the CDR3 is TGTGCCAGCAGTTCCCGGGCAGGCGAATACTTACTAGCCAAAAACATTCAGTACTTC. Amino acid sequence: CASSSRAGEYLLAKNIQYF.

This sequence joins TRBV2 and TRBJ2-3, with TRBD2 identical over 8 bases. In germline, CDR1 is SNHLY, CDR2 FYNNEI. Unmatched junction bases numbered 6, after V lost 7 bases and J lost 3 bases. The CDR3 has 14 residues. The CDR3 DNA sequence: TGTGCCAGCATCCCAACTAGCGGAACAGATACGCAGTATTTT. This gives the protein CASIPTSGTDTQYF.

This chain connects TRBV7-9 to TRBJ2-6; 11 bases agree with TRBD2. Germline trimming cut 5 bases from V and 4 bases from J; bases unmatched to any gene: 10. CDR1 is SEHNR, CDR2 FQNEAQ, per germline (reference sequence). This CDR3 region has 18 residues. This CDR3 reads CASSLILAGGSGANVLTF. CDR3 nucleotides: TGTGCCAGCAGCCTCATTCTAGCGGGGGGCTCCGGGGCCAACGTCCTGACTTTC.

The chain links TRBV7-3 to TRBJ2-1; D not certain. This CDR3 has 15 residues. CDR1 SGHTA and CDR2 FQGTGA come from the germline V gene. Trimming took off 3 bases at V and 0 bases at J, with 9 bases between the two ends. DNA for the CDR3: TGTGCCAGCAGCTTGTCCCGAAGCTCCTACAATGAGCAGTTCTTC. This codes for CASSLSRSSYNEQFF.

Ten or more counts support this clonotype. This chain links TRBV6-5 with TRBJ1-1; TRBD1 is a possible D gene (5 bases). CDR3 length: 15 amino acids. V shed 5 bases and J shed 3 bases, with 16 bases lying between them. CDR1 MNHEY and CDR2 SVGAGI come from the germline V gene. DNA of the CDR3: TGTGCCAGCAGTCTGACTTCTGGGGGGTACACTGAAGCTTTCTTT. It translates to CASSLTSGGYTEAFF.

The chain links TRBV6-6 to TRBJ1-6; a weak D match, TRBD1 (6 bases). V shed 7 bases and J shed 9 bases, with 13 bases lying between them. The CDR3 is made up of 13 amino acids. The germline V gene encodes CDR1 MNHNY and CDR2 SVGAGI (reference sequence). The CDR3 loop reads CASNATGISPLHF. In DNA, the CDR3 is TGTGCCAGCAATGCAACAGGGATTTCACCCCTCCACTTT.

The gene calls are TRBV7-9 and TRBJ2-7; D perhaps matches TRBD2 (7 bases). Germline CDR1 is SEHNR and CDR2 is FQNEAQ (reference sequence). The CDR3 consists of 14 residues. Deletions cut 0 bases from V and 4 bases from J, with 10 bases between. CDR3 in amino acids: CASSLAGGHYEQYF. CDR3 nucleotides: TGTGCCAGCAGCTTAGCCGGGGGGCATTACGAGCAGTACTTC.

The rearrangement links TRBV7-3 to TRBJ2-7; TRBD1 matches at 7 bases. V dropped 5 bases and J dropped 3; count of bases not matched to a gene: 7. This CDR3 spans 14 amino acids. In germline, CDR1 is SGHTA, CDR2 FQGTGA. The CDR3 DNA follows: TGTGCCAGCAGCCTCACGGGGACAGACTACGAGCAGTACTTC. Residues: CASSLTGTDYEQYF.

Only a few counts were recorded for this clonotype. J is TRBJ2-5 and V is TRBV5-1; possibly TRBD1 or TRBD2 for D (5 bases each). CDR3 size: 13 residues. CDR1 is SGHRS, CDR2 YFSETQ, per germline. Trimming removed 0 bases at V and 5 bases at J, with 8 bases between. The CDR3 loop is CASSLGGKETQYF. CDR3 bases: TGCGCCAGCAGCTTGGGGGGGAAGGAGACCCAGTACTTC.